Listed below are T cell receptor beta chains from one sample, sequenced in a study of blood T cell repertoires in COVID-19. Assay: immunoSEQ multiplex PCR; the TCRdb copy retains only in-frame clones and omits some. The sample records approximately 380,000 clones, about nine tenths being singletons. The specimen was PBMCs or T cells enriched from blood (not recorded which). The origin of the receptors is a woman aged 40 to 50 who had been exposed to COVID-19. CDR3s include the opening cysteine and the closing phenylalanine or tryptophan. The order of the fields is V gene, CDR3 protein.

>TRBV5-4
CASSAADSWDEQFF
>TRBV9
CASSMIRDSWAEAFF
>TRBV7-9
CASSGSRGGVGYEQYF
>TRBV27
CASSRKQGFGPEAFF
>TRBV5-6
CASSLVGGEVRETQYF
>TRBV11-3
CASSLEFAFTGELFF
>TRBV6-2/TRBV6-3
CASSNVLGAGNPDTQYF
>TRBV12-3/TRBV12-4
CASSFDREAEQFF
>TRBV19
CASSLKLAGGTTSTDTQYF
>TRBV6-5
CASHNYGYTF
>TRBV4-1
CASSQDPGQGGSPLHF
>TRBV7-8
CASSLFRPGLAGNEQFF
>TRBV18
CASSPGQQETQYF
>TRBV4-3
CASSQDGGYGYTF
>TRBV6-5
CASSYPQARELHF
>TRBV29-1
CSVTSGLTINYGYTF
>TRBV10-2
CASRGGTGPSNQPQHF
>TRBV3-1/TRBV3-2
CASSPLASYYNEQFF
>TRBV12-3/TRBV12-4
CASSLRGDGYTF
>TRBV2
CASSEFRVGNQPQHF
>TRBV19
CASSQTGTGEREQYF
>TRBV4-1
CASSQVNSGTSGSQPYEQYF
>TRBV6-5
CASSPSGGIQETQYF
>TRBV19
CASSIGTSTDTQYF
>TRBV9
CASSVGLAGGPVTGELFF
>TRBV7-8
CASSLRPGTGLGSSGNTIYF
>TRBV30
CAWSKQGTGGTEAFF
>TRBV12-3/TRBV12-4
CASSSQRNQPQHF
>TRBV7-3
CASSSTGGSYNEQFF
>TRBV10-2
CASSGLQWSEQYF
>TRBV5-4
CASSLVGTAANYGYTF
>TRBV6-4
CASRRQGNGNYGYTF
>TRBV7-9
CASSRQVLTKNIQYF
>TRBV28
CASSFLGGGNGYTF
>TRBV9
CASSVDSLRYNEQFF
>TRBV7-2
CASSLAVQGAYTIYF
>TRBV29-1
CSAIRQAEAFF
>TRBV5-5
CASSSQGLEGYTF